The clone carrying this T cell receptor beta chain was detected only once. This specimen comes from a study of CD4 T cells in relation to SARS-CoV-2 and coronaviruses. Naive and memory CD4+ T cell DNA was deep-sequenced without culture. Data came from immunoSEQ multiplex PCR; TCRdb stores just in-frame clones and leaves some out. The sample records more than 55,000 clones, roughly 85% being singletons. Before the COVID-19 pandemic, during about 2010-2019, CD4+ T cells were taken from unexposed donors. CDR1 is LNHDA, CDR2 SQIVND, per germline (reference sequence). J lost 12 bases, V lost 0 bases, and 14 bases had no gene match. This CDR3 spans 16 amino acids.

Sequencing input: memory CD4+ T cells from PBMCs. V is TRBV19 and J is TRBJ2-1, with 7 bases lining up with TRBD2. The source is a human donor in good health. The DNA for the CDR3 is TGTGCCAGTAGTATAGAATGGACTAGGGGTAAGGCGGGGCAGTTCTTC. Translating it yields CASSIEWTRGKAGQFF. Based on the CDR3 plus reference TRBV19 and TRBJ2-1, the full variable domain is DGGITQSPKYLFRKEGQNVTLSCEQNLNHDAMYWYRQDPGQGLRLIYYSQIVNDFQKGDIAEGYSVSREKKESFPLTVTSAQKNPTAFYLCASSIEWTRGKAGQFFGPGTRLTVL.